The TCR beta chain under discussion was sequenced for a study of control samples from healthy donors and cancer patients. The CDR3 is 15 residues long. Losses at the gene ends were 4 bases for V and 3 bases for J; bases not matched to a gene: 5. Looked up from germline, CDR1 is MDHEN and CDR2 is SYDVKM. Clones were sequenced by immunoSEQ multiplex PCR, and TCRdb holds only the in-frame ones, with some missing. The sample table includes 150,000 to 200,000 clones. The gene calls are TRBV28 and TRBJ1-4; 7 nucleotides line up with TRBD1. This sequence was found in a woman in her 30s in good health. Sequencing input: blood. In DNA, the CDR3 is TGTGCCAGCAGTTCCTCAGGGGGTTCTAATGAAAAACTGTTTTTT. Its translation: CASSSSGGSNEKLFF.